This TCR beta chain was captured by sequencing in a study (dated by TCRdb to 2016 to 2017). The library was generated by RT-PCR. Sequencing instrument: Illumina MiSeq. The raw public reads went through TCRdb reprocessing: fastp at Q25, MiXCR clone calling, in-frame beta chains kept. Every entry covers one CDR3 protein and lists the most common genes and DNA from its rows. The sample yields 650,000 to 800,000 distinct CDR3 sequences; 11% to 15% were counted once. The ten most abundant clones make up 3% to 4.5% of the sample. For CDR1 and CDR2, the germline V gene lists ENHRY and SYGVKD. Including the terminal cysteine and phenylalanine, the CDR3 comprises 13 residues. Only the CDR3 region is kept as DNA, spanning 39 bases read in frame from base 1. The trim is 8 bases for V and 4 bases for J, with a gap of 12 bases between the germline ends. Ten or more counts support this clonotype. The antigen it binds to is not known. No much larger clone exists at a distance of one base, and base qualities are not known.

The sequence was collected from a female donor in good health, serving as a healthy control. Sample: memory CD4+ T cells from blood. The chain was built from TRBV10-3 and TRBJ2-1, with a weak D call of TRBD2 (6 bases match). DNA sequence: TGTGCCATCGGAGGGACGGAATACAATGAGCAGTTCTTC. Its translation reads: CAIGGTEYNEQFF.